These 18 T cell receptor beta chains share one sample of origin, sequenced in a study of early T cells in non-severe SARS-CoV-2 infection. From the 5' RACE reads, TCRdb called clonotypes with MiXCR, one entry per CDR3 protein. The profile covers about 59,000 distinct CDR3 sequences, with 13% appearing a single time and about 10% taken by the ten largest. The sample in question was whole blood, obtained at baseline. The receptor set was obtained from an adult who was a healthcare worker with PCR-confirmed SARS-CoV-2 infection or an uninfected control (not recorded which).

This clonotype was counted many times. At one boundary the junction diverges from the germline segment, which might be a read error. This chain joins TRBV7-7 and TRBJ2-2; 9 nucleotides match TRBD1. Germline lookup yields CDR1 SSHAT and CDR2 FNYEAQ (reference sequence). This CDR3 has 16 residues. The CDR3: CASSRGTGLKPGELFF. CDR3 DNA: TGTGCTAGCAGCAGAGGGACAGGGCTTAAGCCCGGGGAGCTGTTTTTT.

This clonotype was counted only a few times. The V call is TRBV5-6, the J call TRBJ1-2; D unresolved. The CDR3 consists of 14 residues. V lost 4 bases, J lost 7 bases, and 17 bases lay in between. Looked up from germline, CDR1 is SGHDT and CDR2 is YYEEEE. CDR3 nucleotides: TGTGCCAGCAGCAAACCGACCAGGCTTCTTGGCTACACCTTC. As protein: CASSKPTRLLGYTF.

This clonotype was counted only a few times. This sequence joins TRBV29-1 and TRBJ1-1; possibly TRBD1 for D (5 bases). Germline CDR1 is SQVTM and CDR2 is ANQGSEA. The CDR3 runs to 14 residues. V was shortened by 3 bases and J by 0 bases, with 11 bases between the two germline ends. CDR3 bases: TGCAGCGTTGATCCCGGGACTTTGAACACTGAAGCTTTCTTT. It encodes CSVDPGTLNTEAFF.

This clonotype was recorded at least ten times. The chain joins TRBV4-1 to TRBJ1-5; D call uncertain. The CDR3 is made up of 16 amino acids. V dropped 2 bases and J dropped 6 bases, with 17 bases sitting between them. CDR1 and CDR2 (germline): MGHRA, YSYEKL. Here the CDR3 reads CASSQPLDPLSQPQHF. The CDR3 region has the DNA TGCGCCAGCAGCCAACCCCTGGACCCCCTGAGTCAGCCCCAGCATTTT.

The chain carries TRBV12-3 or TRBV12-4 and TRBJ2-4; D is unclear. V was pared by 5 bases and J by 0 bases, with 11 bases between. The CDR3 has 15 amino acids. CDR3 protein: CASSVNDLAKNIQYF. Written as DNA, the CDR3 is TGTGCCAGCAGTGTAAATGATTTAGCCAAAAACATTCAGTACTTC.

This clonotype was seen many times. The chain is built from TRBV18 and TRBJ2-7; a weak D match, TRBD2 (6 bases). Germline lookup yields CDR1 KGHSH and CDR2 LQKENI. The length of the CDR3 is 15 residues. Trimming took off 5 bases at V and 2 bases at J, with 16 bases between the two ends. This chain's CDR3 is CASSSLGEATYEQYF. The CDR3 region has the DNA TGTGCCAGCTCATCACTGGGGGAGGCCACCTACGAGCAGTACTTC.

This clonotype turned up a few times. J is TRBJ2-2 and V is TRBV7-8; D is perhaps TRBD1 or TRBD2 (5 bases each). Per germline, CDR1 SGHVS and CDR2 FQNEAQ. The ends were cut back, 5 bases at V and 2 bases at J, with 12 bases in the middle. The CDR3 is 15 amino acids. CDR3 in amino acids: CASSEPGDNTGELFF. DNA of the CDR3: TGTGCCAGCAGCGAACCCGGGGACAACACCGGGGAGCTGTTTTTT.

Only a few counts were recorded for this clonotype. V is TRBV6-2 or TRBV6-3 and J is TRBJ2-7; D remains ambiguous. V gave up 6 bases and J gave up 0 bases, with 18 bases separating them. Germline V CDR1 and CDR2: MNHEY, SVGEGT. The CDR3 consists of 16 residues. CDR3 loop: CASRTITDTDSYEQYF. CDR3 nucleotide sequence: TGTGCCAGCAGGACCATAACTGACACTGACTCCTACGAGCAGTACTTC.

The V gene is TRBV11-2, the J gene TRBJ1-6; D is unresolved. The V and J ends lost 6 bases and 6 bases respectively, with 9 bases between them. Germline CDR1 is SGHAT and CDR2 is FQNNGV. CDR3 length equals 13 residues. The CDR3 sequence is CASSTQSNSPLHF. Written as DNA, the CDR3 is TGTGCCAGCAGTACGCAGAGTAATTCACCCCTCCACTTT.

This clonotype was counted at least ten times. This chain connects TRBV6-2 or TRBV6-3 to TRBJ2-1; 8 bases fit TRBD2. CDR1 MNHEY and CDR2 SVGEGT come from the germline V gene. The V and J ends lost 0 bases and 7 bases, in that order; junction bases with no gene match: 5. The CDR3 covers 15 residues. For the CDR3, the DNA is TGTGCCAGCAGTTACTCGGGGACTAGGGGTAATGAGCAGTTCTTC. It is translated as CASSYSGTRGNEQFF.

This clonotype was seen repeatedly, ten times or more. The J gene is TRBJ1-5, the V gene TRBV7-2; D ambiguous. Germline CDR1 SGHTA, CDR2 FQGNSA. The length of the CDR3 is 13 residues. The germline V and J ends were trimmed by 2 bases and 4 bases, with 6 bases remaining between them. This CDR3 is CASSLTPNQPQHF. The CDR3, as DNA: TGTGCCAGCAGCTTAACACCTAATCAGCCCCAGCATTTT.

The V and J genes are TRBV19 and TRBJ1-1; possibly TRBD1 for D (6 bases). V was clipped by 5 bases and J by 5 bases, with 15 bases between them. CDR1 LNHDA and CDR2 SQIVND come from the germline V gene (reference sequence). This CDR3 contains 14 residues. In DNA, the CDR3 is TGTGCCAGTAGTGTACAGGGTTGGGAGACTGAAGCTTTCTTT. As protein: CASSVQGWETEAFF. The full variable domain, rest sourced from reference TRBV19 and TRBJ1-1, is DGGITQSPKYLFRKEGQNVTLSCEQNLNHDAMYWYRQDPGQGLRLIYYSQIVNDFQKGDIAEGYSVSREKKESFPLTVTSAQKNPTAFYLCASSVQGWETEAFFGQGTRLTVV.

This clonotype turned up a few times. This chain joins TRBV21-1 and TRBJ2-2; TRBD1 is the table's D call, not checked against the DNA. TRBV21-1 corresponds to a pseudogene. This CDR3 spans 23 amino acids. This CDR3 reads CASSPPWRTGTGNLRSLKRELFF. DNA of the CDR3: TGTGCCAGCAGCCCCCCTTGGAGGACCGGGACAGGAAATTTGCGGAGTCTCAAAAGGGAGCTGTTTTTT.

This clonotype was seen many times. The V gene is TRBV7-3, the J gene TRBJ2-3, with 9 bases fitting TRBD1. The germline CDR1 and CDR2 sequences are SGHTA and FQGTGA. CDR3 length: 15 amino acids. V lost 5 bases and J lost 1; bases outside the gene matches: 4. CDR3 nucleotide sequence: TGTGCCAGCAGCCTCCGGACAGGGGGCACAGATACGCAGTATTTT. This encodes CASSLRTGGTDTQYF. Full variable domain (rest looked up from reference TRBV7-3 and TRBJ2-3): GAGVSQTPSNKVTEKGKYVELRCDPISGHTALYWYRQSLGQGPEFLIYFQGTGAADDSGLPNDRFFAVRPEGSVSTLKIQRTERGDSAVYLCASSLRTGGTDTQYFGPGTRLTVL.

This clonotype was counted only a few times. The chain has TRBV5-1 and TRBJ2-5, with 10 bases aligning to TRBD2. Trimming at V came to 4 bases and at J to 2 bases, leaving 8 bases not matched to a gene. Germline-derived CDR1 and CDR2 are SGHRS and YFSETQ. The CDR3 consists of 16 residues. CDR3 residues: CASSKGLAPTQETQYF. For the CDR3, the DNA is TGCGCCAGCAGCAAGGGACTAGCGCCTACACAAGAGACCCAGTACTTC.

This sequence joins TRBV6-5 and TRBJ1-1, with D perhaps TRBD1 (6 bases). Germline V gives CDR1 MNHEY, CDR2 SVGAGI. Trimming cost V 2 bases and J 0 bases, with 7 bases left between them. CDR3 length: 14 amino acids. DNA for the CDR3: TGTGCCAGCAGTTACCGGACAGTGAACACTGAAGCTTTCTTT. This gives the protein CASSYRTVNTEAFF.

This clonotype has just a few counts. This chain connects TRBV18 to TRBJ1-1; the match to TRBD1 covers 10 bases. Germline CDR1 and CDR2: KGHSH and LQKENI. After removal of 5 bases from V and 4 bases from J, the junction contained 7 bases not matched to a gene. The CDR3 contains 15 residues. CDR3 DNA sequence: TGTGCCAGCTCAACGACAGGGGGCGCGAGCACTGAAGCTTTCTTT. Protein: CASSTTGGASTEAFF.

The genes are TRBV7-2 and TRBJ2-3; either TRBD1 or TRBD2 may supply D (5 bases each). V lost 3 bases and J 6 bases, leaving 13 bases between the germline ends. The CDR3 has 14 residues. Per germline, CDR1 SGHTA and CDR2 FQGNSA. CDR3 sequence reads: CASSLSRDPDTQYF. The CDR3 DNA follows: TGTGCCAGCAGCTTGTCCCGGGACCCCGATACGCAGTATTTT.